Listed here are 16 T cell receptor beta chains from one sample, sequenced in a study of low-dose radiotherapy and immunotherapy resistance in tumors. cDNA synthesis used a TRAV/TRBV-specific primer set for both chains. TCR amplification ran 15 to 25 PCR cycles using constant-region and V-primer adapter primers. TCRdb re-called the reads with MiXCR, one entry per CDR3 protein. The sample records more than 70,000 distinct CDR3 sequences, 31% being singletons. The time point: before trial treatment. The sequencing used PBMCs, collected before treatment. These receptor sequences come from a female donor with ovarian cancer.

The CDR3 here is CASSAGTGHEQYF. CDR3 sequence (DNA): TGTGCCAGCTCAGCCGGGACAGGGCACGAGCAGTACTTC. V is TRBV18 and J is TRBJ2-7; the match to TRBD1 covers 9 bases. The CDR3 covers 13 residues. J gave up 5 bases and V 5 bases, and 4 bases lay outside the gene matches. Looked up from germline, CDR1 is KGHSH and CDR2 is LQKENI. Complete variable domain (other parts from reference TRBV18 and TRBJ2-7): NAGVMQNPRHLVRRRGQEARLRCSPMKGHSHVYWYRQLPEEGLKFMVYLQKENIIDESGMPKERFSAEFPKEGPSILRIQQVVRGDSAAYFCASSAGTGHEQYFGPGTRLTVT.

This clonotype was counted many times. The V and J genes are TRBV30 and TRBJ1-3; 11 nucleotides align to TRBD1. This CDR3 is built from 17 residues. Germline CDR1 and CDR2: GTSNPN and SVGIG (reference sequence). V shed 2 bases and J 4 bases; nucleotides not matched to a gene: 10. The CDR3 coding sequence is TGTGCCTGGAGTCCCGCTCGGACAGGGGGCGACGGAAACACCATATATTTT. The encoded protein is CAWSPARTGGDGNTIYF.

Concerning this clonotype: The likely explanation is a read error, given a far larger clone one base away. The rearrangement uses TRBV5-3 and TRBJ1-2, with TRBD1 as a possible D gene (6 bases). TRBV5-3 is labeled an ORF, and its function is uncertain. The CDR3 sequence is 14 residues long. CDR3 nucleotides: TGTGCCAGCAGCTTAAAGGGGGGAATCTATGGCCACACCTTC. The encoded protein is CASSLKGGIYGHTF.

The table lists this clonotype with many counts. The CDR3 DNA is TGTGCCAGCAGAGGCCCCCGGGTGAGGGAGCAGTACTTC. It specifies CASRGPRVREQYF. The chain recombines TRBV6-2 or TRBV6-3 with TRBJ2-7; D not resolved. Germline V CDR1 and CDR2: MNHEY, SVGEGT. The CDR3 consists of 13 residues. V lost 6 bases and J 7 bases, leaving 16 bases between the germline ends.

Regarding this clonotype: A much larger clone is a single base away; this may be a read error. The chain has TRBV20-1 and TRBJ2-3; 7 bases line up with TRBD2. J lost 6 bases, V lost 8 bases, and 14 bases had no gene match. The CDR3 covers 14 residues. Germline CDR1 DFQATT, CDR2 SNEGSKA (reference sequence). The CDR3 bases are TGCAGTTCTACGACTCCAGCGGGGTGGGATACGCAGTATTTT. Its translation: CSSTTPAGWDTQYF.

On this clonotype: A far larger clone is a single base away, which makes a read error likely. The chain joins TRBV5-1 to TRBJ2-1; 10 bases fit TRBD1. The CDR3 has 15 amino acids. The J segment lost 10 bases and the V segment lost 0 bases, leaving 7 bases of the junction unmatched. CDR1 and CDR2 (germline): SGHRS, YFSETQ. Written as DNA, the CDR3 is TGCGCCAGCAGCTTGGCGGGGACAGGGGCCTACGAGCAGTTCTTC. As protein: CASSLAGTGAYEQFF.

There are many counts of this clonotype. The chain carries TRBV10-3 and TRBJ2-7; D is possibly TRBD1 or TRBD2 (5 bases each). Germline values: CDR1 ENHRY, CDR2 SYGVKD. The CDR3 length is 14 residues. V was trimmed by 2 bases and J by 2 bases, leaving 10 bases between them. CDR3: CAISERGVPYEQYF. The CDR3, as DNA: TGTGCCATCAGTGAGCGAGGGGTCCCCTACGAGCAGTACTTC.

V is TRBV19 and J is TRBJ2-1; no definite D call. The CDR3 contains 16 residues. The germline gives CDR1 LNHDA, CDR2 SQIVND (reference sequence). Trimming removed 2 bases at V and 13 bases at J, with 24 bases between. CDR3 nucleotide sequence: TGTGCCAGTAGTATATCCCCGGTTGTAGTAGGTACCGATCAGTTCTTC. Translated: CASSISPVVVGTDQFF.

The table lists this clonotype with many counts. The V and J genes are TRBV5-6 and TRBJ2-1, with D possibly being TRBD1 (5 bases). Germline V gene data show CDR1 as SGHDT and CDR2 as YYEEEE. Trimming removed 0 bases from V and 3 bases from J, with 10 bases in between. CDR3 size: 15 residues. The CDR3 is CASSLEGIGYNEQFF. The CDR3 DNA reads as TGTGCCAGCAGCTTGGAGGGGATAGGCTACAATGAGCAGTTCTTC.

This sequence joins TRBV27 and TRBJ1-4, with 7 bases aligning to TRBD1. This CDR3 has 16 amino acids. Germline loops: CDR1 MNHEY, CDR2 SMNVEV (reference sequence). V shed 9 bases and J 2 bases; nucleotides not matched to a gene: 12. CDR3 DNA sequence: TGTGCCAGACGACGGGACAGTTACTCCACTAATGAAAAACTGTTTTTT. It translates to CARRRDSYSTNEKLFF.

This clonotype was seen repeatedly, ten times or more. The chain links TRBV20-1 to TRBJ1-6; no reliable D call. V lost 3 bases and J 0 bases, leaving 12 bases between the germline ends. Looked up from germline, CDR1 is DFQATT and CDR2 is SNEGSKA (reference sequence). The CDR3 is 16 residues long. CDR3 sequence reads: CSARGESGSYNSPLHF. CDR3 sequence (DNA): TGCAGTGCTAGGGGAGAGAGTGGCTCCTATAATTCACCCCTCCACTTT.

The chain employs TRBV23-1 and TRBJ2-5, with 10 positions matching TRBD2. TRBV23-1 is an ORF, with its function uncertain. CDR3 length: 18 amino acids. With V trimmed by 2 bases and J by 0 bases, 9 bases remained unmatched. DNA of the CDR3: TGCGCCAGCAGTCAACCTCGAGTTAGCGGGGGGTACCAAGAGACCCAGTACTTC. As protein: CASSQPRVSGGYQETQYF.

Note on this clonotype: A far larger clone is a single base away, which makes a read error likely. The J gene is TRBJ1-6, the V gene TRBV6-2 or TRBV6-3, with TRBD1 matching 12 bases. CDR1 is MNHEY, CDR2 SVGEGT, per germline. CDR3 length: 15 amino acids. Here the CDR3 reads CASRGTGGFNTPLHF. Written as DNA, the CDR3 is TGTGCCAGCAGGGGGACAGGGGGCTTTAATACACCCCTCCACTTT.

At least ten counts were recorded for this clonotype. V is TRBV24-1 and J is TRBJ2-2, with 7 bases aligning to TRBD1. This CDR3 comprises 15 residues. Germline assignment: CDR1 KGHDR and CDR2 SFDVKD. After removal of 3 bases from V and 5 bases from J, the junction contained 5 bases not matched to a gene. The CDR3 loop is CATSDGTQGTGELFF. The CDR3, as DNA: TGTGCCACCAGTGATGGGACACAGGGGACCGGGGAGCTGTTTTTT.

This clonotype was seen a handful of times. The chain has TRBV11-2 and TRBJ1-2; 7 bases are shared with TRBD1. Germline V CDR1 and CDR2: SGHAT, FQNNGV. CDR3 length: 14 amino acids. Unmatched junction bases numbered 7, after V lost 5 bases and J lost 4 bases. CDR3 sequence reads: CASSVDRNVYGYTF. The CDR3 DNA follows: TGTGCCAGCAGCGTGGACAGGAATGTCTATGGCTACACCTTC.

This clonotype has ten or more counts. This rearrangement joins TRBV4-1 to TRBJ1-5, with D perhaps TRBD1 (5 bases). Germline assignment: CDR1 MGHRA and CDR2 YSYEKL. The CDR3 consists of 15 residues. Trimming took off 4 bases at V and 7 bases at J, with 17 bases between the two ends. CDR3 sequence (DNA): TGCGCCAGCAGCCCAGGGACCTCGTCGGGGCAGCCCCAGCATTTT. Amino acids: CASSPGTSSGQPQHF.